This TCR beta chain comes out of a study of vaccination and CD4 T cells after COVID-19. Overall study findings and caveats: The analysis of convalescent patients involved relatively few individuals and lacked early post-infection timepoints.

The CDR3 adds up to 18 amino acids, both ends counted. This clonotype was observed a handful of times. Its antigen remains unidentified. No DNA is shown, since the ends of the CDR3 on it are uncertain; the CDR3 is the one TCRdb lists. Sequenced with the Oncomine TCR Beta short-read assay was DNA taken from cultured CD4+ T cells. TCRdb fed the PCR reads into MiXCR, producing one record per CDR3 protein. The repertoire consists of 20,000 to 25,000 distinct CDR3 sequences, with under 70% occurring once and the leading ten covering about 3%. Treatment denoted: roughly 10-day PBMC culture with coronavirus spike peptide pools or control peptides (ViraFEST assay). Roughly 2.2 million PBMCs went into each well for culture with approximately 9.8 IU/ml IL-2 and 10 ug/ml peptide pools.

The sequence was obtained from a human donor who had recovered from COVID-19. The chain is built from TRBV7-5 and TRBJ1-5; TRBD1, the table's D call, was not compared with the DNA. TRBV7-5 is flagged as a pseudogene. Source material: CD4+ T cells from blood, cultured in vitro. This CDR3 reads CISVPEARDRVPDQPQHF.